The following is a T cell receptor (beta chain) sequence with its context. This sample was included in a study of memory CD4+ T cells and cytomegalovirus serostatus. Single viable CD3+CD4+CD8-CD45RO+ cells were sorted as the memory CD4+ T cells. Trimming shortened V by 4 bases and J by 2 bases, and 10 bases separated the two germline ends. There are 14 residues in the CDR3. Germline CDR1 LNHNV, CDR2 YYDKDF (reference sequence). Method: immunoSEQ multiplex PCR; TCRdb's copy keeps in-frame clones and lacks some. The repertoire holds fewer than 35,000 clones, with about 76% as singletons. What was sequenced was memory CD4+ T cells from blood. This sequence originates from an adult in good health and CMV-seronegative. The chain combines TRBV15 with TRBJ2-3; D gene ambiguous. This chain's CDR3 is CATSISTATDTQYF. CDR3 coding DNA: TGTGCCACCAGCATCTCCACAGCCACAGATACGCAGTATTTT.